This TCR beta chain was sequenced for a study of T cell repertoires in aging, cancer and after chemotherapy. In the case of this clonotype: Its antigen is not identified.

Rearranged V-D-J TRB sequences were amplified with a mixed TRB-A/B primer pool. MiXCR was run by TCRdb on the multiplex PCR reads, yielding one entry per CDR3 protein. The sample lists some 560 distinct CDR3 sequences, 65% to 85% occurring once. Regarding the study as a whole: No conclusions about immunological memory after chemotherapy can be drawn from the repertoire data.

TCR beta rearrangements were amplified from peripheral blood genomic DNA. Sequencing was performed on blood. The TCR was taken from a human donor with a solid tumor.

In nucleotides, the CDR3 is TGTGCCAGCAGTGAAGGAAGGGGGCAAGGGGAGACCCAGTACTTC. Translation gives CASSEGRGQGETQYF. V is TRBV6-1 and J is TRBJ2-5; 7 bases line up with TRBD1. The CDR3 consists of 15 residues. With V trimmed by 1 base and J by 5 bases, 7 bases remained unmatched. In germline, CDR1 is MNHNS, CDR2 SASEGT.